The 28 T cell receptor beta chains in this list originate from one sample, sequenced in a study of cytomegalovirus exposure and HLA in healthy donors. PCR amplification relied on 60 Vbeta primers (plus 13 Jbeta primers). Sequencing used immunoSEQ multiplex PCR; TCRdb keeps in-frame clones, though not all of them. The sample lists more than 90,000 clones, around 76% occurring once. Sequencing used PBMCs. These TCRs come from a man aged 35-49 years in good health and CMV-seropositive.

A word on this clone: Germline is not matched at one junction end, which may reflect a read error. The chain couples TRBV7-9 to TRBJ1-1; D perhaps matches TRBD1 (5 bases). Germline V lookup: CDR1 SEHNR, CDR2 FQNEAQ (reference sequence). The CDR3 sequence is 15 residues long. The CDR3 coding sequence is TGTTCCAGCAGCTTAGCGCAGGGCGGGGGGACTGAAGCTTTCTTT. Its translation is CSSSLAQGGGTEAFF.

The genes are TRBV15 and TRBJ2-3; possibly TRBD2 for D (6 bases). V lost 0 bases and J 2 bases, leaving 18 bases between the germline ends. Germline V gives CDR1 LNHNV, CDR2 YYDKDF (reference sequence). The CDR3 is 18 residues long. CDR3 sequence: CATSRDVPGLLNTDTQYF. The CDR3 DNA reads TGTGCCACCAGCAGAGATGTCCCGGGACTCCTTAACACAGATACGCAGTATTTT.

This sequence joins TRBV15 and TRBJ2-5; 9 bases agree with TRBD1. Germline V gene sequence: CDR1 LNHNV, CDR2 YYDKDF (reference sequence). The trim removed 3 bases at V and 4 bases at J, leaving 9 bases unmatched. This CDR3 has 16 residues. The CDR3 is CATSSARQGGTETQYF. Written as DNA, the CDR3 is TGTGCCACCAGCAGCGCGAGACAGGGGGGGACAGAGACCCAGTACTTC.

The J gene is TRBJ2-3, the V gene TRBV9; 8 bases are shared with TRBD2. The CDR3 is 15 residues long. Germline-derived CDR1 and CDR2 are SGDLS and YYNGEE. Trimming at V came to 2 bases and at J to 1 base, leaving 3 bases not matched to a gene. The CDR3 nucleotides read TGTGCCAGCAGCGTGCAGCGGGGGCGCACAGATACGCAGTATTTT. Encoded protein: CASSVQRGRTDTQYF.

The chain uses TRBV21-1 and TRBJ2-7; the table's D call, TRBD1, has no DNA check behind it. TRBV21-1 is recorded as a pseudogene. The CDR3 has 16 amino acids. CDR3 residues: CASSLKKQGWGYEQYF. For the CDR3, the DNA is TGTGCCAGCAGCCTAAAGAAACAGGGATGGGGCTACGAGCAGTACTTC.

This clone has only a few counts. The CDR3: CASNSRGGDHSGANVLTF. DNA of the CDR3: TGTGCCAGCAACTCAAGAGGAGGGGACCACTCTGGGGCCAACGTCCTGACTTTC. The rearrangement joins TRBV14 to TRBJ2-6, with D maybe TRBD2 (6 bases). V lost 7 bases to trimming and J lost 0 bases, with 19 bases between them. This CDR3 contains 18 residues. Germline lookup yields CDR1 SGHDN and CDR2 FVKESK.

This clone appeared a few times. The chain couples TRBV29-1 to TRBJ1-1; D gene ambiguous. CDR1 and CDR2 (germline): SQVTM, ANQGSEA. With 6 bases removed from V and 2 bases from J, the gap between germline ends came to 7 bases. This CDR3 comprises 11 residues. CDR3 residues: CSVYRNTEAFF. The CDR3 coding sequence is TGCAGCGTGTACAGAAACACTGAAGCTTTCTTT.

This clone was seen more than once but under ten times. V gene TRBV15 combines with J gene TRBJ2-3; D might be TRBD2 (5 bases). Trimming took 8 bases from V and 1 from J, leaving 13 bases between them. Germline CDR1 LNHNV, CDR2 YYDKDF (reference sequence). The CDR3 spans 14 residues. CDR3 DNA sequence: TGTGCCACCGCTTCGGGATCGGGCACAGATACGCAGTATTTT. This translates into CATASGSGTDTQYF.

This clone was observed a few times. The V gene is TRBV9, the J gene TRBJ2-7; D gene ambiguous. Trimming removed 0 bases from V and 2 bases from J, with 12 bases in between. Germline loops: CDR1 SGDLS, CDR2 YYNGEE. The CDR3 loop spans 15 amino acids. CDR3 sequence: CASSVGDGSAYEQYF. In DNA, the CDR3 is TGTGCCAGCAGCGTAGGAGACGGGTCGGCCTACGAGCAGTACTTC.

This clone was seen only once. The chain couples TRBV10-3 to TRBJ1-2; TRBD1 agrees at 7 bases. The V segment lost 6 bases and the J segment 2 bases; nucleotides outside the gene matches: 15. Germline CDR1 is ENHRY and CDR2 is SYGVKD. The CDR3 runs 17 residues. The CDR3 bases are TGTGCCATCAGGCCGGAGACAGGGATAGAAAGGAACTATGGCTACACCTTC. This codes for CAIRPETGIERNYGYTF.

This CDR3 is CAISPGLASYEQYF. For the CDR3, the DNA is TGTGCCATCAGCCCGGGACTAGCCTCCTACGAGCAGTACTTC. This chain joins TRBV10-3 and TRBJ2-7, with 9 positions matching TRBD2. The CDR3 extends over 14 amino acids. V was clipped by 6 bases and J by 0 bases; unmatched bases: 3. Germline V gene sequence: CDR1 ENHRY, CDR2 SYGVKD.

This rearrangement joins TRBV13 to TRBJ2-7; a possible D gene is TRBD1 (6 bases). The CDR3 covers 15 residues. Germline loops: CDR1 PRHDT, CDR2 FYEKMQ (reference sequence). Trimming removed 1 base from V and 3 bases from J, with 13 bases in between. The CDR3 region has the DNA TGTGCCAGCAGCTTAGAACAGGGTCCGTACTACGAGCAGTACTTC. This encodes CASSLEQGPYYEQYF.

V is TRBV5-1 and J is TRBJ2-7; 12 positions match TRBD2. Trimming removed 1 base from V and 4 bases from J; junction bases left unmatched: 3. Germline loops: CDR1 SGHRS, CDR2 YFSETQ. This CDR3 has 15 residues. For the CDR3, the DNA is TGCGCCAGCAGCTTGTCTAGCGGGGGGGCGTACGAGCAGTACTTC. Translated: CASSLSSGGAYEQYF.

This clone showed up just once. This chain links TRBV4-1 with TRBJ2-1; 12 nucleotides match TRBD2. Germline CDR1 reads MGHRA; CDR2 reads YSYEKL. The CDR3 spans 19 residues. V shed 0 bases, J shed 0 bases, and the junction held 6 bases outside the gene matches. CDR3 loop: CASSQESSGGAFSYNEQFF. CDR3 nucleotide sequence: TGCGCCAGCAGCCAAGAATCTAGCGGGGGGGCCTTCTCCTACAATGAGCAGTTCTTC.

A remark on this clone: The identical CDR3 is also encoded by other nucleotide sequences in the sample. The CDR3 sequence is CASSLGAGGYGYTF. CDR3 coding DNA: TGTGCCAGCAGCTTAGGCGCAGGGGGATATGGCTACACCTTC. J is TRBJ1-2 and V is TRBV7-9; 7 nucleotides match TRBD1. Losses at the gene ends were 1 base for V and 5 bases for J; bases not matched to a gene: 4. CDR1 SEHNR and CDR2 FQNEAQ come from the germline V gene (reference sequence). The length of the CDR3 is 14 residues. The full variable domain, rest sourced from reference TRBV7-9 and TRBJ1-2, is DTGVSQNPRHKITKRGQNVTFRCDPISEHNRLYWYRQTLGQGPEFLTYFQNEAQLEKSRLLSDRFSAERPKGSFSTLEIQRTEQGDSAMYLCASSLGAGGYGYTFGSGTRLTVV.

The chain joins TRBV5-1 to TRBJ2-2; a possible D gene is TRBD2 (5 bases). The CDR3 is 15 amino acids. V was pared by 7 bases and J by 6 bases, with 19 bases between. Germline CDR1 is SGHRS and CDR2 is YFSETQ. CDR3 loop: CASETSSGGSGELFF. The CDR3 DNA reads TGCGCCAGCGAAACGAGTTCAGGAGGATCCGGGGAGCTGTTTTTT.

V gene TRBV7-3 combines with J gene TRBJ2-5; D is perhaps TRBD1 (5 bases). The germline V gene has CDR1 SGHTA and CDR2 FQGTGA. This CDR3 comprises 13 residues. V lost 4 bases and J 5 bases, leaving 11 bases between the germline ends. CDR3 coding DNA: TGTGCCAGCAGCTCACAGGTGGGCGAGACCCAGTACTTC. Protein sequence: CASSSQVGETQYF.

The V gene is TRBV7-2, the J gene TRBJ1-1; D not resolved. This CDR3 region has 13 residues. Trimming took off 1 base at V and 3 bases at J, with 6 bases between the two ends. CDR1 is SGHTA and CDR2 is FQGNSA in the germline V gene. For the CDR3, the DNA is TGTGCCAGCAGCTTAGGAGGTCACACTGAAGCTTTCTTT. Translation gives CASSLGGHTEAFF.

The gene calls are TRBV18 and TRBJ1-1; weak D call: TRBD1 (5 bases). V was cut by 3 bases and J by 1 base, with 9 bases left in between. Per the germline V gene, CDR1 is KGHSH and CDR2 is LQKENI. The CDR3 runs 14 residues. CDR3 residues: CASSPREGNTEAFF. Written as DNA, the CDR3 is TGTGCCAGCTCACCCAGGGAGGGGAACACTGAAGCTTTCTTT.

The rearrangement uses TRBV2 and TRBJ1-5, with 9 positions matching TRBD1. The CDR3 loop spans 16 amino acids. Germline CDR1 reads SNHLY; CDR2 reads FYNNEI. With 6 bases clipped from V and 1 base from J, the junction kept 7 bases outside the gene matches. CDR3 coding DNA: TGTGCCAGCAGGGGGCGACAGGGGGTGAGCAATCAGCCCCAGCATTTT. Translating it yields CASRGRQGVSNQPQHF.

This sequence joins TRBV11-2 and TRBJ1-5, with D possibly TRBD1 on 5 matching bases. The CDR3 has 15 residues. Between the trimmed V and J ends, which lost 1 base and 1 base, there was a span of 8 bases. Germline CDR1 SGHAT, CDR2 FQNNGV. CDR3 sequence: CASSLVGGSNQPQHF. The DNA of the CDR3 is TGTGCCAGCAGCTTAGTCGGGGGGAGCAATCAGCCCCAGCATTTT.

V and J are TRBV5-6 and TRBJ1-5; D gene unclear. Germline values: CDR1 SGHDT, CDR2 YYEEEE. V was cut by 2 bases and J by 0 bases, with 9 bases left in between. This CDR3 has 15 residues. CDR3 nucleotide sequence: TGTGCCAGCAGCTTAGGAGGGTATAGCAATCAGCCCCAGCATTTT. It specifies CASSLGGYSNQPQHF.

V is TRBV28 and J is TRBJ1-5; the D is unclear. The CDR3 contains 14 residues. Trimming removed 1 base at V and 0 bases at J, with 4 bases between. Germline lookup yields CDR1 MDHEN and CDR2 SYDVKM. CDR3 amino acids: CASSLSGSNQPQHF. CDR3 DNA sequence: TGTGCCAGCAGTTTATCGGGTAGCAATCAGCCCCAGCATTTT.

This CDR3 is CASRGGANNSPLHF. The CDR3 DNA reads as TGTGCCAGCAGGGGCGGGGCTAATAATTCACCCCTCCACTTT. The gene calls are TRBV6-1 and TRBJ1-6; a possible D gene is TRBD1 (5 bases). Germline CDR1 MNHNS, CDR2 SASEGT. The V and J ends lost 6 bases and 5 bases respectively, with 11 bases between them. The CDR3 is made up of 14 amino acids.

The V gene is TRBV7-2, the J gene TRBJ2-5; 11 bases are a match to TRBD2. Germline V lookup: CDR1 SGHTA, CDR2 FQGNSA. V gave up 4 bases and J gave up 2 bases; unmatched junction bases: 9. The length of the CDR3 is 17 residues. The CDR3: CASSSGGLAGGQETQYF. CDR3 DNA: TGTGCCAGCAGCTCTGGGGGGCTAGCGGGGGGACAAGAGACCCAGTACTTC.

A remark on this clone: A read error may account for a junction end that differs from germline. V is TRBV7-7 and J is TRBJ2-1; TRBD2 aligns across 12 bases. Germline-derived CDR1 and CDR2 are SSHAT and FNYEAQ (reference sequence). This CDR3 has 16 amino acids. The CDR3 sequence is CASSLGLAGGPHEQFF. The CDR3 nucleotides read TGTGCTAGCAGCTTAGGGCTAGCGGGAGGGCCCCATGAGCAGTTCTTC.

This clone was detected only once. The junction departs from the called germline gene at one end, perhaps through a read error. The V gene is TRBV4-1, the J gene TRBJ1-6; D may be TRBD1 (5 bases). Germline V gene sequence: CDR1 MGHRA, CDR2 YSYEKL. This CDR3 region has 15 residues. The CDR3 protein is CASSQDPGENSPLHF. In DNA, the CDR3 is TGCGCCAGCAGTCAAGATCCGGGGGAGAATTCACCCCTCCACTTT.

The rearrangement joins TRBV27 to TRBJ1-4; D remains unclear. The ends were cut back, 3 bases at V and 5 bases at J, with 7 bases in the middle. Germline CDR1 reads MNHEY; CDR2 reads SMNVEV (reference sequence). The CDR3 consists of 13 residues. The CDR3 protein is CASSLRRNEKLFF. CDR3 in DNA: TGTGCCAGCAGTTTGCGGCGGAATGAAAAACTGTTTTTT.